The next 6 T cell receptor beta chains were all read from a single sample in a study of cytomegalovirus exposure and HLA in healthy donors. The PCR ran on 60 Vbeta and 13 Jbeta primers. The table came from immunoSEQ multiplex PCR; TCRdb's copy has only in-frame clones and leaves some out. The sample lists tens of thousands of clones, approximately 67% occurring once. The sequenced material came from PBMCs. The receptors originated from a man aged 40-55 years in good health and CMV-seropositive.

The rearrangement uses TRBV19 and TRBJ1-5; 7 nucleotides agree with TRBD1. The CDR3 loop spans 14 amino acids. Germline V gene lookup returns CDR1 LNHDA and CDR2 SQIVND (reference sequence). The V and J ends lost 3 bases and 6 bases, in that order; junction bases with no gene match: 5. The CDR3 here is CASSIRGLGQPQHF. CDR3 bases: TGTGCCAGTAGTATTAGGGGGCTGGGTCAGCCCCAGCATTTT.

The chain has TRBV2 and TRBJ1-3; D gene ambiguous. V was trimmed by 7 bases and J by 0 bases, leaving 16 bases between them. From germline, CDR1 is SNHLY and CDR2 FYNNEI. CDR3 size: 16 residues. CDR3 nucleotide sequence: TGTGCCAGCAAAAACGATGGACGGGGCTCTGGAAACACCATATATTTT. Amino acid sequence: CASKNDGRGSGNTIYF.

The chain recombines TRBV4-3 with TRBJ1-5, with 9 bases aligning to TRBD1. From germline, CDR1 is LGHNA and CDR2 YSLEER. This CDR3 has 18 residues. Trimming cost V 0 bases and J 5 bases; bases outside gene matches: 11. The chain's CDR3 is CASSQEGSRQGGYQPQHF. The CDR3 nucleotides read TGCGCCAGCAGCCAAGAAGGGTCTAGACAGGGGGGATATCAGCCCCAGCATTTT.

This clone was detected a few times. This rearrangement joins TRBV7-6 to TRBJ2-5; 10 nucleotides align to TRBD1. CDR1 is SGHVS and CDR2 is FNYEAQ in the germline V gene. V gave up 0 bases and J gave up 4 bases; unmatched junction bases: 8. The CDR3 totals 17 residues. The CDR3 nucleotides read TGTGCCAGCAGCTTAGCGTCCTTCGGACAGGGGGTAGAGACCCAGTACTTC. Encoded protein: CASSLASFGQGVETQYF.

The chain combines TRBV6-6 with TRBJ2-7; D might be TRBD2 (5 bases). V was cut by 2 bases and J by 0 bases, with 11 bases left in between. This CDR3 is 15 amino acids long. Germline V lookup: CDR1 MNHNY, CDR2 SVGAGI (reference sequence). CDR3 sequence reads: CASSYSSGSSYEQYF. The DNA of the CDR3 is TGTGCCAGCAGTTACAGTTCGGGAAGCTCCTACGAGCAGTACTTC.

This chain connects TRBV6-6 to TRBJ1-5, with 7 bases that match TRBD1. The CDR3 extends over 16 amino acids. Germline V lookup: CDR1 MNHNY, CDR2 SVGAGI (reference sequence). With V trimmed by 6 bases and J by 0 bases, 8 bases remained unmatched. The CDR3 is CASRGTVRGSNQPQHF. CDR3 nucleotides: TGTGCCAGCAGAGGGACAGTCCGGGGTAGCAATCAGCCCCAGCATTTT.